These 17 T cell receptor beta chains were sequenced from one sample in a study of graft-versus-host responses after intestinal transplantation. Sequencing used immunoSEQ multiplex PCR; TCRdb keeps in-frame clones, though not all of them. The data contain tens of thousands of clones, under 85% of them singletons. The sequences come from PBMCs, collected about 990 days after transplant. These receptors came from a human patient who received an intestinal transplant, so some T cells may come from the graft donor.

Remarks on this clone: Sequence at one end of the junction differs from germline and may be a read error. The chain employs TRBV5-1 and TRBJ2-3, with TRBD2 identical over 10 bases. This CDR3 spans 14 amino acids. Germline CDR1 and CDR2: SGHRS and YFSETQ. The CDR3 reads CASAERGGTNTQYF. The CDR3 DNA reads as TGCGCCAGCGCCGAGCGGGGGGGCACAAATACGCAGTATTTT.

The genes are TRBV5-1 and TRBJ2-5; weak D call: TRBD2 (6 bases). Germline CDR1 is SGHRS and CDR2 is YFSETQ. The CDR3 consists of 15 residues. With 4 bases removed from V and 4 bases from J, the gap between germline ends came to 17 bases. In DNA form, the CDR3 reads TGCGCCAGCAGCCGACAACGGGAGAGGACAGAGACCCAGTACTTC. Encoded protein: CASSRQRERTETQYF.

The rearrangement uses TRBV11-2 and TRBJ2-5; 7 nucleotides line up with TRBD1. The CDR3 has 17 residues. The germline gives CDR1 SGHAT, CDR2 FQNNGV. The J segment lost 5 bases and the V segment lost 2 bases, leaving 14 bases of the junction unmatched. DNA for the CDR3: TGTGCCAGCAGCTTATACGGGATCGGGACAGTCGGGGAGACCCAGTACTTC. This sequence encodes CASSLYGIGTVGETQYF.

This chain uses TRBV15 with TRBJ1-6; the D is unclear. V dropped 3 bases and J dropped 9 bases, with 9 bases sitting between them. CDR1 is LNHNV, CDR2 YYDKDF, per germline (reference sequence). The CDR3 is 13 residues long. The CDR3 region has the DNA TGTGCCACCAGCAGGGGAGGTGGTTCACCCCTCCACTTT. Translated: CATSRGGGSPLHF.

J is TRBJ2-1 and V is TRBV5-5; tentative D call: TRBD2 (5 bases). The V gene lost 4 bases and the J gene lost 6 bases, with 8 bases spanning the gap. This CDR3 comprises 12 residues. CDR1 and CDR2 from the germline V gene are SGHKS and YYEKEE (reference sequence). This CDR3 reads CASSLGVNEQFF. The DNA for the CDR3 is TGTGCCAGCAGCCTCGGGGTCAATGAGCAGTTCTTC.

The chain is built from TRBV6-4 and TRBJ2-1; 10 bases are shared with TRBD2. Per the germline V gene, CDR1 is MRHNA and CDR2 is SNTAGT. J lost 9 bases, V lost 6 bases, and 11 bases had no gene match. The CDR3 is 15 residues long. The CDR3 here is CASSPSAGGVSEQFF. The CDR3 coding sequence is TGTGCCAGCAGCCCTTCAGCGGGAGGGGTCAGTGAGCAGTTCTTC.

The rearrangement uses TRBV7-8 and TRBJ1-1; the D gene is possibly TRBD1 (6 bases). Looked up from germline, CDR1 is SGHVS and CDR2 is FQNEAQ. This CDR3 has 15 residues. Trimming shortened V by 4 bases and J by 0 bases, and 12 bases separated the two germline ends. DNA for the CDR3: TGTGCCAGCAGCTCGTGGGGGCGGGTGAACACTGAAGCTTTCTTT. Encoded protein: CASSSWGRVNTEAFF.

This chain uses TRBV6-1 with TRBJ1-2, with D perhaps TRBD1 (6 bases). The CDR3 totals 13 residues. Germline CDR1 and CDR2: MNHNS and SASEGT. V shed 5 bases and J shed 3 bases, with 10 bases lying between them. CDR3 residues: CASSMDSYYGYTF. The DNA for the CDR3 is TGTGCCAGCAGTATGGACAGCTACTATGGCTACACCTTC.

The genes are TRBV18 and TRBJ1-6; 9 bases agree with TRBD1. The CDR3 covers 13 residues. Germline CDR1 KGHSH, CDR2 LQKENI. Trimming removed 6 bases from V and 7 bases from J; junction bases left unmatched: 1. The CDR3 coding sequence is TGTGCCAGCTCCGACAGGGGGAATTCACCCCTCCACTTT. Translated, it gives CASSDRGNSPLHF.

This clone has only one observation. The chain couples TRBV28 to TRBJ2-3; 9 positions match TRBD1. Germline loops: CDR1 MDHEN, CDR2 SYDVKM. The CDR3 is 16 residues long. V lost 4 bases, J lost 0 bases, and 5 bases stayed unmatched. The CDR3: CASSYNRGLSTDTQYF. The CDR3, as DNA: TGTGCCAGCAGTTATAACAGGGGGCTTAGCACAGATACGCAGTATTTT.

DNA for the CDR3: TGTGCCAGCAGCCCGACCTCTAAACTAGCGGGAACAGATACGCAGTATTTT. Protein: CASSPTSKLAGTDTQYF. This chain joins TRBV7-9 and TRBJ2-3, with 10 bases fitting TRBD2. In germline, CDR1 is SEHNR, CDR2 FQNEAQ (reference sequence). V was clipped by 5 bases and J by 3 bases; unmatched bases: 11. CDR3 length: 17 residues.

V is TRBV5-1 and J is TRBJ2-7; D possibly matches TRBD1 or TRBD2 (5 bases each). The V gene lost 6 bases and the J gene lost 6 bases, with 31 bases spanning the gap. The CDR3 is made up of 18 amino acids. Germline V CDR1 and CDR2: SGHRS, YFSETQ. CDR3 in DNA: TGCGCCAGCACCTCCCTCGGAACCCTTGGGACGGACCACCTCGAGCAGTACTTC. It translates to CASTSLGTLGTDHLEQYF.

The rearrangement uses TRBV9 and TRBJ2-7; maybe TRBD2 (5 bases). Germline V gene data show CDR1 as SGDLS and CDR2 as YYNGEE. The CDR3 covers 13 residues. Trimming removed 0 bases at V and 4 bases at J, with 8 bases between. CDR3 nucleotides: TGTGCCAGCAGCGTAGCTGGGGAGTACGAGCAGTACTTC. Protein product: CASSVAGEYEQYF.

The chain is built from TRBV10-3 and TRBJ2-3, with D perhaps TRBD1 or TRBD2 (6 bases each). The V and J ends lost 10 bases and 11 bases respectively, with 22 bases between them. The CDR3 length is 13 residues. Germline CDR1 reads ENHRY; CDR2 reads SYGVKD. CDR3 nucleotides: TGTGCCACCTCCGGGACTGGGACACCGGGGCAGTATTTT. Its translation: CATSGTGTPGQYF.

The chain carries TRBV7-8 and TRBJ2-7; the match to TRBD2 covers 9 bases. The CDR3 contains 16 residues. Looked up from germline, CDR1 is SGHVS and CDR2 is FQNEAQ. J was trimmed by 6 bases and V by 5 bases; bases with no gene match: 14. The CDR3 nucleotides are TGTGCCAGCAGCAGAGAGACTATAGCGGGAGCGACCGAGCAGTACTTC. Its translation: CASSRETIAGATEQYF.

This clone has only one observation. The chain has TRBV7-8 and TRBJ2-7, with TRBD1 matching over 7 bases. CDR3 size: 17 residues. After removal of 0 bases from V and 4 bases from J, the junction contained 12 bases not matched to a gene. Germline assignment: CDR1 SGHVS and CDR2 FQNEAQ. CDR3 bases: TGTGCCAGCAGCTTAGCTCTATCCGGGACAGCCACATACGAGCAGTACTTC. It translates to CASSLALSGTATYEQYF.

This clone was seen a few times. The rearrangement joins TRBV30 to TRBJ1-1, with 10 bases aligning to TRBD1. Germline V gives CDR1 GTSNPN, CDR2 SVGIG (reference sequence). The CDR3 runs to 12 residues. The V segment lost 3 bases and the J segment 10 bases; nucleotides outside the gene matches: 5. DNA of the CDR3: TGTGCCTGGAGGGGACAGGGGAGAGGAGCTTTCTTT. Translated, it gives CAWRGQGRGAFF.